A selection of T cell receptor beta chains follows, all from one sample in a study of OX40 agonist ivuxolimab in advanced cancers. The method was immunoSEQ multiplex PCR; TCRdb's version includes in-frame clones alone and lacks a portion of them. The table shows around 80,000 clones, with approximately 89% occurring only once. Material: CD4+ or CD8+ T cells sorted from blood, obtained in a trial of the OX40 agonist ivuxolimab. The receptors were gathered from an adult with an advanced solid tumor such as melanoma, head and neck, liver or kidney cancer. Both conserved end residues are part of each CDR3. D genes are given only for firm matches. A clone size is listed for some rows: how often the clone was seen (once, few, many), or a class if it is expanded.

size	D	V	J	DNA	CDR3
-	-	TRBV6-5	TRBJ1-2	TGTGCCAGCAGTTATAGCGAGGGCGCGGGCTATGGCTACACCTTC	CASSYSEGAGYGYTF
-	TRBD2	TRBV25-1	TRBJ2-1	TGTGCCAGCAGTCCCAACGGGGGACTAGACAATGAGCAGTTCTTC	CASSPNGGLDNEQFF
-	-	TRBV30	TRBJ2-7	TGTGCCTGGAGAAAGAGAGGGGTCCACTACGAGCAGTACTTC	CAWRKRGVHYEQYF
-	TRBD2	TRBV19	TRBJ2-7	TGTGCCAGTAGTATATTGGTGCCGGGACTAGCGGGAGTAACGTACGAGCAGTACTTC	CASSILVPGLAGVTYEQYF
-	-	TRBV21-1	TRBJ2-7	TGTGCCAGCACCCCGGGTAGGTGCGGGGGTTCCTACGAGCAGTACTTC	CASTPGRCGGSYEQYF
-	-	TRBV7-9	TRBJ1-5	TGTGCCAGCAGCTTACTTGGGGGAGGCCAGCCCCAGCATTTT	CASSLLGGGQPQHF
once	-	TRBV29-1	TRBJ1-1	TGCAGCGCCGGGGTGGTGGTTGACACTGAAGCTTTCTTT	CSAGVVVDTEAFF
-	TRBD1	TRBV2	TRBJ2-3	TGTGCCAGCAATCCCCGGACAGGGGGGGGTACGCAGTATTTT	CASNPRTGGGTQYF
-	TRBD2	TRBV5-1	TRBJ2-1	TGCGCCAGCAGTTTGTCCCCTAGCGGGAGTTGGTTGGAACACAATGAGCAGTTCTTC	CASSLSPSGSWLEHNEQFF
-	TRBD2	TRBV9	TRBJ2-7	TGTGCCAGCAGCCCTCACCCAGCGGGAGACCATCCCTACGAGCAGTACTTC	CASSPHPAGDHPYEQYF